This T cell receptor (beta chain) comes out of a study of CD8+CD57+ T cells in acquired aplastic anemia. Across the whole study: When averaged, DNA from sorted CD4+ and CD8+ cells came to approximately 3.2 ug. Healthy donor CD4+ cell samples had a mean of approximately 10 million reads.

Comments on this clonotype: Its antigen is currently unknown.

TCR beta VDJ and CDR3 were profiled, and genomic DNA was the template. TCRdb used MiXCR to reprocess the reads, holding one entry per CDR3 protein. The top ten clones hold 4% of a sample with about 420,000 distinct CDR3 sequences, under 80% of them seen once. Study-wide results and limits: Patients and controls shared fewer than 30 CD8+ CDR3 sequences.

The receptor was isolated from a human donor in good health, serving as a control. Sequencing was carried out using sorted CD4+, CD8+, or CD8+CD57+ T cells (not recorded which) from PBMCs.

The CDR3 protein is CASSPRGPRGEQYF. CDR3 in DNA: TGTGCCAGCAGCCCCCGGGGACCAAGAGGCGAGCAGTACTTC. The rearrangement uses TRBV7-2 and TRBJ2-7, with D possibly called TRBD1 or TRBD2 (5 bases each). Germline V lookup: CDR1 SGHTA, CDR2 FQGNSA. The V end was cut by 5 bases, the J end by 6 bases, with 17 bases between. CDR3 length: 14 amino acids.